The 9 T cell receptor beta chains in this list originate from one sample, sequenced in a study of monozygotic twins with inflammatory bowel disease. TCRdb reprocessed the 5' RACE reads and reports one entry per CDR3 protein, with no DNA. The sample has 420,000 or so distinct CDR3 sequences. The material sequenced was blood. These receptors were obtained from a human donor with ulcerative colitis or Crohn's disease, or a healthy co-twin of an affected twin (not recorded which).

The rearrangement uses TRBV11-2 and TRBJ2-7; TCRdb's D call of TRBD1 is untestable without DNA. Germline V CDR1 and CDR2: SGHAT, FQNNGV. CDR3 length: 18 amino acids. This CDR3 reads CASSLRLAGGEVTYEQYF.

V is TRBV6-1 and J is TRBJ2-2. Germline V lookup: CDR1 MNHNS, CDR2 SASEGT. This CDR3 contains 14 residues. CDR3 region: CASSEVGNTGELFF.

This chain's CDR3 is CATPGDFSSSYNSPLHF. The chain links TRBV7-4 to TRBJ1-6; TCRdb's D call of TRBD1 is untestable without DNA. The CDR3 runs 17 residues. The germline gives CDR1 SGHVT, CDR2 SQSDAQ.

The rearrangement uses TRBV6-2 or TRBV6-3 and TRBJ2-5. Germline CDR1 reads MNHEY; CDR2 reads SVGEGT. The CDR3 is 12 amino acids. The CDR3 spells CASSYSPETQYF.

The V gene is TRBV5-1, the J gene TRBJ2-1; TCRdb picks TRBD1, but there is no DNA to check that call. Germline lookup yields CDR1 SGHRS and CDR2 YFSETQ. The CDR3 extends over 15 amino acids. The CDR3 loop reads CASSLWATGDNEQFF.

This chain links TRBV12-3 or TRBV12-4 with TRBJ2-7; TCRdb returns TRBD2, unconfirmable since there is no DNA. The CDR3 loop spans 15 amino acids. This chain's CDR3 is CASSRRGLAGGEQYF.

The chain joins TRBV5-1 to TRBJ1-1. CDR1 SGHRS and CDR2 YFSETQ come from the germline V gene. The CDR3 runs 14 residues. CDR3 region: CASSLVGEGTEAFF.

This sequence joins TRBV27 and TRBJ2-2; absent DNA, TCRdb's TRBD2 call cannot be checked. The germline CDR1 and CDR2 sequences are MNHEY and SMNVEV (reference sequence). CDR3 size: 14 residues. The CDR3: CASSPGLAAGELFF.

The rearrangement joins TRBV7-9 to TRBJ1-2. The length of the CDR3 is 14 residues. The germline gives CDR1 SEHNR, CDR2 FQNEAQ (reference sequence). This chain's CDR3 is CASSLAVGTRGYTF.